This entry lists 28 T cell receptor beta chains sequenced from one sample in a study of T cell responses to AZD1222 COVID-19 vaccine. Measured with immunoSEQ multiplex PCR; TCRdb has only the in-frame clones, and not every one. The sample lists about 130,000 clones, roughly 90% seen once, with 1% to 1.3% in the top ten. The source was peripheral blood, collected 28 days after the second AZD1222 dose. The receptors here all came from an adult who received the AZD1222 COVID-19 vaccine.

The chain has TRBV29-1 and TRBJ2-2, with D possibly called TRBD1 or TRBD2 (5 bases each). CDR1 is SQVTM, CDR2 ANQGSEA, per germline. V lost 4 bases to trimming and J lost 0 bases, with 9 bases between them. The CDR3 contains 14 residues. The CDR3 is CSVARGTNTGELFF. CDR3 bases: TGCAGCGTTGCACGGGGCACGAACACCGGGGAGCTGTTTTTT.

The chain couples TRBV19 to TRBJ1-5; TRBD1 is a possible D gene (6 bases). Trimming removed 5 bases at V and 3 bases at J, with 11 bases between. This CDR3 has 14 amino acids. Germline CDR1 is LNHDA and CDR2 is SQIVND (reference sequence). The CDR3 reads CASSETGNNQPQHF. The CDR3 DNA is TGTGCCAGTAGTGAGACAGGAAACAATCAGCCCCAGCATTTT.

V and J are TRBV30 and TRBJ1-6; possible D gene TRBD1, 5 bases. V was shortened by 3 bases and J by 7 bases, with 13 bases between the two germline ends. Germline V gives CDR1 GTSNPN, CDR2 SVGIG (reference sequence). The CDR3 has 14 amino acids. The DNA of the CDR3 is TGTGCCTGGAGGTTCACAGGAACCAATTCACCCCTCCACTTT. Its protein is CAWRFTGTNSPLHF.

J is TRBJ2-3 and V is TRBV6-2 or TRBV6-3, with D possibly matching TRBD2 (5 bases). Germline CDR1 reads MNHEY; CDR2 reads SVGEGT. V was cut by 0 bases and J by 1 base, with 11 bases left in between. CDR3 length: 16 residues. CDR3 nucleotide sequence: TGTGCCAGCAGTTACTCGAGTGGGCGGGGCACAGATACGCAGTATTTT. The encoded protein is CASSYSSGRGTDTQYF.

The V and J genes are TRBV4-3 and TRBJ2-7; D is uncertain. V gave up 1 base and J gave up 9 bases, with 16 bases separating them. The CDR3 contains 14 residues. Per germline, CDR1 LGHNA and CDR2 YSLEER. The CDR3 sequence: CASSQGPGGGWQYF. The DNA for the CDR3 is TGCGCCAGCAGCCAAGGCCCGGGCGGTGGGTGGCAGTACTTC.

Here the CDR3 reads CASSLAGGPGGELFF. The CDR3 coding sequence is TGTGCCAGCAGCTTAGCGGGGGGGCCCGGCGGGGAGCTGTTTTTT. The rearrangement uses TRBV7-9 and TRBJ2-2; the D gene is possibly TRBD2 (7 bases). V gave up 0 bases and J gave up 7 bases, with 12 bases separating them. This CDR3 contains 15 residues. The germline V gene has CDR1 SEHNR and CDR2 FQNEAQ (reference sequence).

The rearrangement links TRBV25-1 to TRBJ2-1, with D perhaps TRBD2 (6 bases). The CDR3 sequence is 15 residues long. Per the germline V gene, CDR1 is MGHDK and CDR2 is SYGVNS. Deletions cut 6 bases from V and 4 bases from J, with 16 bases between. The DNA of the CDR3 is TGTGCCAGCAGAAACCATGCGACTAGTTACAATGAGCAGTTCTTC. This codes for CASRNHATSYNEQFF. Based on the CDR3 plus reference TRBV25-1 and TRBJ2-1, the full variable domain is EADIYQTPRYLVIGTGKKITLECSQTMGHDKMYWYQQDPGMELHLIHYSYGVNSTEKGDLSSESTVSRIRTEHFPLTLESARPSHTSQYLCASRNHATSYNEQFFGPGTRLTVL.

The V gene is TRBV20-1, the J gene TRBJ1-2, with 7 positions matching TRBD1. Losses at the gene ends were 3 bases for V and 0 bases for J; bases not matched to a gene: 10. This CDR3 has 16 residues. CDR1 is DFQATT, CDR2 SNEGSKA, per germline (reference sequence). The CDR3 nucleotides read TGCAGTGCTAGTAGGCAGGGGGAGACCCCTAACTATGGCTACACCTTC. Amino acid sequence: CSASRQGETPNYGYTF.

V usage is TRBV7-2 and J usage is TRBJ2-1; 8 nucleotides match TRBD2. This CDR3 is built from 15 residues. V was pared by 6 bases and J by 0 bases, with 4 bases of the junction left unmatched. The germline V gene has CDR1 SGHTA and CDR2 FQGNSA. The CDR3 loop is CASRNGGASYNEQFF. The CDR3 DNA follows: TGTGCCAGCAGGAACGGGGGGGCCTCCTACAATGAGCAGTTCTTC. Filled out from reference TRBV7-2 and TRBJ2-1, the complete variable domain reads GAGVSQSPSNKVTEKGKDVELRCDPISGHTALYWYRQSLGQGLEFLIYFQGNSAPDKSGLPSDRFSAERTGGSVSTLTIQRTQQEDSAVYLCASRNGGASYNEQFFGPGTRLTVL.

This clone was seen once. V usage is TRBV24-1 and J usage is TRBJ1-5; the D gene is possibly TRBD1 (6 bases). Trimming shortened V by 5 bases and J by 4 bases, and 11 bases separated the two germline ends. This CDR3 region has 14 residues. Germline values: CDR1 KGHDR, CDR2 SFDVKD. CDR3 protein: CATSVAGANQPQHF. The CDR3 DNA reads as TGTGCCACCAGTGTCGCAGGGGCGAATCAGCCCCAGCATTTT.

CDR3 amino acids: CASSQAPDRGLDTQYF. The CDR3 nucleotides read TGTGCCAGCAGCCAAGCTCCAGACAGGGGGCTAGATACGCAGTATTTT. The chain joins TRBV3-1 (or the pseudogene TRBV3-2) to TRBJ2-3; 10 bases map to TRBD1. Germline values: CDR1 LGHDT, CDR2 YNNKEL (reference sequence). The length of the CDR3 is 16 residues. V trimming: 1 base; J trimming: 5 bases; junction bases outside the gene matches: 6.

This clone was detected only once. V gene TRBV6-5 combines with J gene TRBJ1-2; D is unresolved. CDR3 length: 13 residues. Germline V gene lookup returns CDR1 MNHEY and CDR2 SVGAGI. The germline V and J ends were trimmed by 6 bases and 2 bases, with 10 bases remaining between them. The CDR3 reads CASRTGANYGYTF. DNA of the CDR3: TGTGCCAGCAGAACGGGAGCCAACTATGGCTACACCTTC.

This clone showed up just once. This chain connects TRBV12-5 to TRBJ2-7; D remains unclear. The germline CDR1 and CDR2 sequences are LGHNT and FRNRAP. Trimming removed 7 bases at V and 4 bases at J, with 8 bases between. This CDR3 comprises 11 residues. CDR3 DNA: TGTGCTAGTGCTCGCCGGTACGAGCAGTACTTC. Translation gives CASARRYEQYF. Based on the CDR3 plus reference TRBV12-5 and TRBJ2-7, the full variable domain is DARVTQTPRHKVTEMGQEVTMRCQPILGHNTVFWYRQTMMQGLELLAYFRNRAPLDDSGMPKDRFSAEMPDATLATLKIQPSEPRDSAVYFCASARRYEQYFGPGTRLTVT.

This chain uses TRBV7-3 with TRBJ1-4; D is perhaps TRBD1 (5 bases). V dropped 8 bases and J dropped 7 bases, with 17 bases sitting between them. Per the germline V gene, CDR1 is SGHTA and CDR2 is FQGTGA. The CDR3 length is 14 residues. The CDR3 sequence is CASGPAQGREKLFF. The CDR3 region has the DNA TGTGCCAGCGGTCCGGCCCAGGGACGTGAAAAACTGTTTTTT.

The rearrangement joins TRBV18 to TRBJ1-5; the match to TRBD1 covers 9 bases. Germline assignment: CDR1 KGHSH and CDR2 LQKENI. After removal of 4 bases from V and 0 bases from J, the junction contained 1 base not matched to a gene. The length of the CDR3 is 15 residues. For the CDR3, the DNA is TGTGCCAGCTCACGGACAGGGGATAGCAATCAGCCCCAGCATTTT. It encodes CASSRTGDSNQPQHF.

V gene TRBV3-1 (or the pseudogene TRBV3-2) combines with J gene TRBJ2-3; D remains ambiguous. V shed 3 bases and J shed 6 bases, with 13 bases lying between them. The germline gives CDR1 LGHDT, CDR2 YNNKEL (reference sequence). The CDR3 length is 14 residues. The CDR3 region has the DNA TGTGCCAGCAGCCAGTATGGTTTGTGGGATACGCAGTATTTT. It is translated as CASSQYGLWDTQYF.

This clone was seen once. This chain connects TRBV7-9 to TRBJ2-1; TRBD1 agrees at 9 bases. The CDR3 is 16 amino acids. J was trimmed by 8 bases and V by 4 bases; bases with no gene match: 12. From germline, CDR1 is SEHNR and CDR2 FQNEAQ (reference sequence). CDR3 protein: CASSSSSGTGIDEQFF. CDR3 nucleotides: TGTGCCAGCAGCTCCTCTTCGGGGACAGGGATAGATGAGCAGTTCTTC.

The CDR3 loop is CSVRPRKNEKLFF. CDR3 bases: TGCAGCGTTAGGCCTCGAAAAAATGAAAAACTGTTTTTT. This chain joins TRBV29-1 and TRBJ1-4, with D unresolved. The CDR3 has 13 residues. V lost 5 bases to trimming and J lost 5 bases, with 12 bases between them. Germline CDR1 reads SQVTM; CDR2 reads ANQGSEA.

This rearrangement joins TRBV28 to TRBJ2-5, with D perhaps TRBD1 or TRBD2 (5 bases each). V lost 8 bases and J 4 bases, leaving 20 bases between the germline ends. Germline CDR1 reads MDHEN; CDR2 reads SYDVKM. The CDR3 covers 15 residues. CDR3: CASGSLGRGVETQYF. The DNA for the CDR3 is TGTGCCAGCGGTTCTCTTGGGAGAGGGGTAGAGACCCAGTACTTC. The complete variable domain, with remaining parts taken from reference TRBV28 and TRBJ2-5, reads DVKVTQSSRYLVKRTGEKVFLECVQDMDHENMFWYRQDPGLGLRLIYFSYDVKMKEKGDIPEGYSVSREKKERFSLILESASTNQTSMYLCASGSLGRGVETQYFGPGTRLLVL.

The DNA of the CDR3 is TGTGCCAGCAGCCAAGCCAGGGTCGGCACCGGGGAGCTGTTTTTT. Translated: CASSQARVGTGELFF. The chain joins TRBV14 to TRBJ2-2, with a tentative D call TRBD1 (5 bases). Trimming shortened V by 1 base and J by 4 bases, and 10 bases separated the two germline ends. CDR1 and CDR2 (germline): SGHDN, FVKESK. This CDR3 is built from 15 residues.

This chain links TRBV18 with TRBJ2-7; D perhaps matches TRBD1 (6 bases). Germline lookup yields CDR1 KGHSH and CDR2 LQKENI. This CDR3 is 16 amino acids long. V was cut by 3 bases and J by 2 bases, with 17 bases left in between. The CDR3 reads CASSPYPGQLTYEQYF. CDR3 nucleotides: TGTGCCAGCTCACCTTACCCCGGACAGCTTACCTACGAGCAGTACTTC.

This chain uses TRBV7-2 with TRBJ2-1; D not resolved. This CDR3 is built from 15 residues. The germline CDR1 and CDR2 sequences are SGHTA and FQGNSA. V lost 3 bases and J 7 bases, leaving 16 bases between the germline ends. CDR3 DNA sequence: TGTGCCAGCAGCTTTCTTCCGGACCCTGGGAATGAGCAGTTCTTC. Translated: CASSFLPDPGNEQFF.

This clone was seen only once. V gene TRBV5-1 combines with J gene TRBJ1-1; D possibly corresponds to TRBD1 (5 bases). CDR3 size: 12 residues. CDR1 and CDR2 (germline): SGHRS, YFSETQ. Trimming cost V 0 bases and J 8 bases, with 8 bases left between them. CDR3 in amino acids: CASSLARGEAFF. The CDR3 DNA reads TGCGCCAGCAGCTTGGCGAGGGGAGAAGCTTTCTTT. The full variable domain, in which reference TRBV5-1 and TRBJ1-1 provide the parts outside the CDR3, is KAGVTQTPRYLIKTRGQQVTLSCSPISGHRSVSWYQQTPGQGLQFLFEYFSETQRNKGNFPGRFSGRQFSNSRSEMNVSTLELGDSALYLCASSLARGEAFFGQGTRLTVV.

This sequence joins TRBV10-2 and TRBJ2-1, with 9 bases lining up with TRBD1. CDR3 length equals 14 residues. Unmatched junction bases numbered 4, after V lost 6 bases and J lost 4 bases. Germline V lookup: CDR1 WSHSY, CDR2 SAAADI. The CDR3 sequence is CASRTGTGYNEQFF. The CDR3, as DNA: TGCGCCAGCAGAACCGGGACAGGGTACAATGAGCAGTTCTTC.

The chain joins TRBV4-2 to TRBJ2-1, with 11 bases fitting TRBD2. V was clipped by 0 bases and J by 6 bases; unmatched bases: 7. This CDR3 has 17 residues. The germline V gene encodes CDR1 LGHNA and CDR2 YNFKEQ. CDR3 loop: CASSQDEGSGRANEQFF. In DNA, the CDR3 is TGTGCCAGCAGCCAAGATGAGGGTAGCGGGAGGGCCAATGAGCAGTTCTTC.

V is TRBV14 and J is TRBJ1-5, with D possibly being TRBD1 (5 bases). V was shortened by 1 base and J by 7 bases, with 14 bases between the two germline ends. Germline CDR1 reads SGHDN; CDR2 reads FVKESK. CDR3 size: 15 residues. In nucleotides, the CDR3 is TGTGCCAGCAGCCAAGGCACAGGTCTATACCAGCCCCAGCATTTT. Translation: CASSQGTGLYQPQHF.

This chain connects TRBV6-5 to TRBJ1-5, with D uncertain. The CDR3 is 13 residues long. Trimming cost V 4 bases and J 1 base, with 5 bases left between them. Germline V gene data show CDR1 as MNHEY and CDR2 as SVGAGI. CDR3: CASSSGSNQPQHF. The CDR3 coding sequence is TGTGCCAGCAGTTCCGGGAGCAATCAGCCCCAGCATTTT.

The chain carries TRBV7-2 and TRBJ2-7, with TRBD2 as a possible D gene (5 bases). Germline assignment: CDR1 SGHTA and CDR2 FQGNSA. CDR3 size: 14 residues. V lost 0 bases to trimming and J lost 0 bases, with 6 bases between them. As DNA, the CDR3 is TGTGCCAGCAGCTTAGCGGGGAGCTCCTACGAGCAGTACTTC. It specifies CASSLAGSSYEQYF.